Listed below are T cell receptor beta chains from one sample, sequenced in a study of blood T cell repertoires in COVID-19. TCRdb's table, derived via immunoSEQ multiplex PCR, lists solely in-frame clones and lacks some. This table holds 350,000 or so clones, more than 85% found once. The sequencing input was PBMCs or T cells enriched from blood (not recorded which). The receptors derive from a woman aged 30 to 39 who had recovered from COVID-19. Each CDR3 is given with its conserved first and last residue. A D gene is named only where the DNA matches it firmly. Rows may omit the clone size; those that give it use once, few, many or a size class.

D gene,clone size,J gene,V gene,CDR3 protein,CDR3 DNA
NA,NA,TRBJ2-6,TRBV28,CASPGSGANVLTF,TGTGCCAGTCCAGGCTCTGGGGCCAACGTCCTGACTTTC
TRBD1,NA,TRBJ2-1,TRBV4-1,CASSQGQGAYNEQFF,TGCGCCAGCAGCCAAGGGCAGGGGGCATACAATGAGCAGTTCTTC
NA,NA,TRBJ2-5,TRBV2,CASSEPVQETQYF,TGTGCCAGCAGTGAACCAGTCCAAGAGACCCAGTACTTC
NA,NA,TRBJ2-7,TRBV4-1,CASSQDPGYSSYEQYF,TGCGCCAGCAGCCAAGATCCAGGATACAGCTCCTACGAGCAGTACTTC
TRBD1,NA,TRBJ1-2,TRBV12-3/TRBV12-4,CASSPRTGGGYTF,TGTGCCAGCAGTCCCAGGACAGGGGGCGGCTACACCTTC
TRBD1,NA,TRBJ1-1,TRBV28,CASSHRGQGARRHTEAFF,TGTGCCAGCAGCCACCGAGGACAGGGGGCGCGAAGGCACACTGAAGCTTTCTTT
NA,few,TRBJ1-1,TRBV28,CASTPSPQGTEAFF,TGTGCCAGCACACCGAGCCCACAGGGCACTGAAGCTTTCTTT
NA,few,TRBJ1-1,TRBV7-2,CASSLIRQVGTEAFF,TGTGCCAGCAGCTTAATTAGACAGGTAGGCACTGAAGCTTTCTTT
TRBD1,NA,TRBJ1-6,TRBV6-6,CASSYSWTGYNSPLHF,TGTGCCAGCAGTTACTCCTGGACAGGATATAATTCACCCCTCCACTTT
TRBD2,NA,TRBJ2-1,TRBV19,CASTLGLGLDNEQFF,TGTGCCAGTACCCTGGGACTAGGGTTGGACAATGAGCAGTTCTTC
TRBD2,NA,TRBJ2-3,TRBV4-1,CASSQDWAGGVTDTQYF,TGCGCCAGCAGCCAAGATTGGGCGGGAGGGGTCACAGATACGCAGTATTTT
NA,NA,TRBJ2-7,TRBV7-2,CASSLAGQWTYEQYF,TGTGCCAGCAGCTTGGCGGGACAGTGGACCTACGAGCAGTACTTC
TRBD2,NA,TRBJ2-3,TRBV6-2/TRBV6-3,CASSYSPSGRVTDTQYF,TGTGCCAGCAGTTACAGCCCTAGCGGGAGGGTCACAGATACGCAGTATTTT
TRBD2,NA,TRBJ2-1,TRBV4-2,CASSHLLGTSIPRGTNEQFF,TGTGCCAGCAGCCACCTACTCGGGACTAGTATTCCGCGGGGGACCAATGAGCAGTTCTTC
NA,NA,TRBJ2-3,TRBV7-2,CAITSLGHTDTQYF,TGTGCCATTACGTCGCTGGGCCATACAGATACGCAGTATTTT
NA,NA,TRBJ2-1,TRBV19,CASSPRWVGDNEQFF,TGTGCCAGTAGTCCGCGGTGGGTCGGTGACAATGAGCAGTTCTTC
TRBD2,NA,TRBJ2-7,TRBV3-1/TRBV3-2,CASSPLIAGELNYEQYF,TGTGCCAGCAGCCCCCTTATAGCGGGAGAACTGAATTACGAGCAGTACTTC
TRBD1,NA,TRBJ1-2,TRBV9,CASSVGQGAEGYTF,TGTGCCAGCAGCGTAGGGCAGGGGGCGGAAGGCTACACCTTC
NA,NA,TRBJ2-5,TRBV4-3,CASSPTGREETQYF,TGCGCCAGCAGCCCTACAGGGAGGGAAGAGACCCAGTACTTC
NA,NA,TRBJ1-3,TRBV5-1,CASSFGPVQTVNTIYF,TGCGCCAGCAGCTTTGGCCCGGTACAGACCGTAAACACCATATATTTT
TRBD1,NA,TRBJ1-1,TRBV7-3,CASSPGGRNTEAFF,TGTGCCAGCAGCCCAGGGGGGCGGAACACTGAAGCTTTCTTT
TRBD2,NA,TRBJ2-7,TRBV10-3,CAIKASGGNYEQYF,TGTGCCATCAAGGCTAGCGGGGGGAACTACGAGCAGTACTTC
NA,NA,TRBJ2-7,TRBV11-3,CASSLSRVEQYF,TGTGCCAGCAGCTTAAGCAGGGTCGAGCAGTACTTC
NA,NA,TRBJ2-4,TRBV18,CASSPNRVDKNIQYF,TGTGCCAGCTCACCTAACAGGGTTGACAAAAACATTCAGTACTTC
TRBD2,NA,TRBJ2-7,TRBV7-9,CASSFTSGLGEQYF,TGTGCCAGCAGCTTTACTAGCGGGTTGGGCGAGCAGTACTTC
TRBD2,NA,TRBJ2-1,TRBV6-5,CASSYGTSGSSIEQFF,TGTGCCAGCAGTTACGGGACTAGCGGGAGTTCCATTGAGCAGTTCTTC
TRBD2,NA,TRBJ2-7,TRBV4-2,CASSQAPSGGPYEQYF,TGTGCCAGCAGCCAAGCCCCTAGCGGGGGGCCCTACGAGCAGTACTTC
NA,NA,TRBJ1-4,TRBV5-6,CASSQTRGEKLFF,TGTGCCAGCAGCCAAACGCGCGGTGAAAAACTGTTTTTT
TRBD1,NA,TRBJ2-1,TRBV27,CASSSHLSGGNEQFF,TGTGCCAGCAGTTCACATCTCTCAGGGGGTAATGAGCAGTTCTTC
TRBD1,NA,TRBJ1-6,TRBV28,CASRNPGQGAGSPLHF,TGTGCCAGCAGAAACCCGGGACAGGGGGCTGGTTCACCCCTCCACTTT
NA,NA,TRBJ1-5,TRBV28,CASSLGRQPQHF,TGTGCCAGCAGTTTAGGGAGGCAGCCCCAGCATTTT
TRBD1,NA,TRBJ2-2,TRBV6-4,CASSLSGGRELFF,TGTGCCAGCAGCCTCTCAGGGGGAAGGGAGCTGTTTTTT
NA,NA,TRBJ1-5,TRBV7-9,CASSLVTGGFNQPQHF,TGTGCCAGCAGCTTGGTCACTGGGGGCTTCAATCAGCCCCAGCATTTT
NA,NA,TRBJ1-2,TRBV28,CASSLLGSGKGGYTF,TGTGCCAGCAGTTTATTAGGTTCAGGGAAGGGAGGCTACACCTTC
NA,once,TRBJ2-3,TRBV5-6,CASSLDPGTSSTDTQYF,TGTGCCAGCAGCTTGGATCCCGGGACATCTAGCACAGATACGCAGTATTTT
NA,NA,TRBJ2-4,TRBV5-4,CASSTSRGAKNIQYF,TGTGCCAGCAGCACCTCCAGGGGAGCCAAAAACATTCAGTACTTC
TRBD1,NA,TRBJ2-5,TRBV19,CASSKGTGYLAQYF,TGTGCCAGTAGTAAGGGGACAGGCTATTTGGCCCAGTACTTC
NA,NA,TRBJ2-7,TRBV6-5,CASRGLEHAYEQYF,TGTGCCAGCAGGGGACTCGAACATGCCTACGAGCAGTACTTC
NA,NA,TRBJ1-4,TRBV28,CASSLGGGRVEKLFF,TGTGCCAGCAGTCTAGGCGGGGGGCGCGTTGAAAAACTGTTTTTT
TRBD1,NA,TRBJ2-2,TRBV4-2,CASSQVLRDRGELFF,TGTGCCAGCAGCCAAGTGCTCAGGGACAGGGGGGAGCTGTTTTTT
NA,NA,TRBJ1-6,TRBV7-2,CASSFLGGSYNSPLHF,TGTGCCAGCAGCTTTTTGGGGGGGTCCTATAATTCACCCCTCCACTTT
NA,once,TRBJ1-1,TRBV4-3,CASSTLGQGNTEAFF,TGCGCCAGCAGCACCTTAGGGCAGGGAAACACTGAAGCTTTCTTT